This T cell receptor beta chain originates from a study of beta chain features in type 1 diabetes. The CDR3 totals 13 residues. Trimming removed 1 base at V and 4 bases at J, with 8 bases between. Germline-derived CDR1 and CDR2 are SGHRS and YFSETQ. Whole-study results and caveats: A moderate, significant TCRB CDR3 shortening appeared in type 1 diabetes across four CD4+ subsets.

Every isolated RNA sample was fully reverse transcribed, so sequencing captured expressed TCRB transcripts. Measured with immunoSEQ multiplex PCR; TCRdb has only the in-frame clones, and not every one. The sample carries roughly 700,000 clones, about an eighth recorded once. This clone has just a few counts. The antigen is not known. The same CDR3 also results from other DNA sequences found in this sample. The rearrangement joins TRBV5-1 to TRBJ1-1; D perhaps matches TRBD1 (6 bases). The TCR originated in a man aged 18 to 29 with type 1 diabetes. The sample consisted of naive CD4+ T cells from blood. The CDR3 loop is CASSLLGGTEAFF. The CDR3 region has the DNA TGCGCCAGCAGCTTGTTAGGGGGCACTGAAGCTTTCTTT.